Below, 15 T cell receptor beta chains from the same sample are listed, as sequenced in a study of cytomegalovirus exposure and HLA in healthy donors. PCR amplification relied on 60 Vbeta primers (plus 13 Jbeta primers). Measured with immunoSEQ multiplex PCR; TCRdb has only the in-frame clones, and not every one. The sample lists about 98,000 clones; around 80% were seen once. The sample consisted of PBMCs. The source of these receptors is a man aged 40-55 years in good health and CMV-seronegative.

This chain links TRBV7-9 with TRBJ1-1; D gene ambiguous. Germline CDR1 SEHNR, CDR2 FQNEAQ (reference sequence). V lost 0 bases, J lost 6 bases, and 8 bases lay in between. CDR3 length equals 13 residues. The CDR3 DNA sequence: TGTGCCAGCAGCTTAGCAGTAGACTCTGAAGCTTTCTTT. This encodes CASSLAVDSEAFF.

This clone showed up just a few times. This chain links TRBV10-1 with TRBJ2-2; perhaps TRBD2 as D (6 bases). CDR1 and CDR2 (germline): WNHNN, SYGVQD (reference sequence). The CDR3 spans 14 residues. The germline V and J ends were trimmed by 6 bases and 6 bases, with 14 bases remaining between them. The CDR3 protein is CASSPLGGAGELFF. As DNA, the CDR3 is TGCGCCAGCAGCCCCCTCGGGGGAGCCGGGGAGCTGTTTTTT.

V gene TRBV19 combines with J gene TRBJ1-2, with 9 bases lining up with TRBD1. This CDR3 has 13 residues. Germline values: CDR1 LNHDA, CDR2 SQIVND (reference sequence). V trimming: 7 bases; J trimming: 5 bases; junction bases outside the gene matches: 5. CDR3 protein: CASMPGQGYGYTF. The CDR3 bases are TGTGCCAGTATGCCGGGACAGGGTTATGGCTACACCTTC.

The chain has TRBV20-1 and TRBJ2-7; D is possibly TRBD1 (6 bases). The V and J ends lost 6 bases and 7 bases respectively, with 13 bases between them. The CDR3 is 11 residues long. The V gene's germline CDR1 is DFQATT and CDR2 SNEGSKA (reference sequence). This CDR3 reads CSARTGLEQYF. The CDR3 bases are TGCAGTGCAAGAACAGGGCTGGAGCAGTACTTC.

Of note for this clone: At one end the junction does not follow the germline gene, possibly because of a read error. The gene calls are TRBV11-2 and TRBJ2-7; TRBD1 matches at 8 bases. The CDR3 spans 12 residues. CDR1 is SGHAT and CDR2 is FQNNGV in the germline V gene. CDR3 in amino acids: CASSSLQGVGGF. DNA for the CDR3: TGTGCCAGCAGCTCATTACAGGGGGTGGGAGGCTTC.

The chain uses TRBV6-1 and TRBJ2-4; 10 nucleotides match TRBD2. CDR1 MNHNS and CDR2 SASEGT come from the germline V gene. This CDR3 contains 14 residues. With V trimmed by 4 bases and J by 6 bases, 3 bases remained unmatched. CDR3: CASSGGLAINIQYF. Written as DNA, the CDR3 is TGTGCCAGCAGTGGGGGACTAGCGATAAACATTCAGTACTTC.

The genes are TRBV10-1 and TRBJ1-5; D unclear. The V end was cut by 9 bases, the J end by 4 bases, with 19 bases between. CDR1 and CDR2 from the germline V gene are WNHNN and SYGVQD (reference sequence). This CDR3 spans 15 amino acids. The DNA for the CDR3 is TGCGCCAGTAGAGGAGGACCCGGGTGGAATCAGCCCCAGCATTTT. This translates into CASRGGPGWNQPQHF.

The genes are TRBV7-9 and TRBJ2-4; D remains ambiguous. Germline V gives CDR1 SEHNR, CDR2 FQNEAQ (reference sequence). This CDR3 is 15 amino acids long. Deletions cut 1 base from V and 0 bases from J, with 7 bases between. Here the CDR3 reads CASSLGVLAKNIQYF. CDR3 bases: TGTGCCAGCAGCTTAGGCGTACTAGCCAAAAACATTCAGTACTTC.

The CDR3: CASNVNPGQRRGGYTF. In DNA form, the CDR3 reads TGTGCCAGCAATGTGAATCCGGGACAGCGACGGGGAGGCTACACCTTC. This chain joins TRBV25-1 and TRBJ1-2; TRBD1 matches at 7 bases. The CDR3 runs 16 residues. Looked up from germline, CDR1 is MGHDK and CDR2 is SYGVNS. Trimming took 7 bases from V and 8 from J; bases not matched to a gene: 19.

This clone has just a few counts. This chain uses TRBV28 with TRBJ1-5; D gene unclear. V lost 3 bases and J 11 bases, leaving 8 bases between the germline ends. The CDR3 is 11 amino acids. Per germline, CDR1 MDHEN and CDR2 SYDVKM. CDR3 protein: CASSFIEAQHF. The DNA for the CDR3 is TGTGCCAGCAGTTTTATTGAGGCCCAGCATTTT.

The chain uses TRBV6-6 and TRBJ1-4, with D possibly matching TRBD1 (6 bases). CDR1 is MNHNY, CDR2 SVGAGI, per germline (reference sequence). Trimming took 7 bases from V and 8 from J, leaving 11 bases between them. This CDR3 contains 12 residues. CDR3 residues: CASKQGSEKLFF. CDR3 DNA sequence: TGTGCCAGCAAGCAGGGGTCGGAAAAACTGTTTTTT.

This clone came up a few times. The CDR3 is CASSLALGQGGLANEKLFF. CDR3 nucleotide sequence: TGTGCCAGCAGCTTGGCGTTGGGCCAGGGCGGTCTAGCTAATGAAAAACTGTTTTTT. This rearrangement joins TRBV5-6 to TRBJ1-4; a weak D match, TRBD1 (5 bases). The CDR3 length is 19 residues. CDR1 and CDR2 (germline): SGHDT, YYEEEE. Deletions cut 0 bases from V and 3 bases from J, with 21 bases between.

CDR3 sequence (DNA): TGTGCCAGCAGCTTACCGGGACTAGCGGGGTGGAATGAGCAGTTCTTC. It encodes CASSLPGLAGWNEQFF. The rearrangement links TRBV7-9 to TRBJ2-1, with TRBD2 identical over 13 bases. This CDR3 is built from 16 residues. V was pared by 2 bases and J by 7 bases, with 5 bases of the junction left unmatched. Germline values: CDR1 SEHNR, CDR2 FQNEAQ (reference sequence).

The CDR3 DNA follows: TGTGCCAGCAGCCAAGCGCGGGGAACCGGGGAGCTGTTTTTT. Translation gives CASSQARGTGELFF. The J gene is TRBJ2-2, the V gene TRBV14, with D possibly matching TRBD2 (6 bases). Trimming took off 1 base at V and 5 bases at J, with 8 bases between the two ends. CDR1 and CDR2 from the germline V gene are SGHDN and FVKESK. This CDR3 has 14 amino acids.

This sequence joins TRBV27 and TRBJ2-7, with 7 positions matching TRBD1. V lost 4 bases, J lost 3 bases, and 6 bases stayed unmatched. The CDR3 is 14 amino acids. Looked up from germline, CDR1 is MNHEY and CDR2 is SMNVEV (reference sequence). This chain's CDR3 is CASSSRGLSYEQYF. Here the CDR3 DNA reads TGTGCCAGCAGTTCAAGGGGGCTGAGCTACGAGCAGTACTTC.